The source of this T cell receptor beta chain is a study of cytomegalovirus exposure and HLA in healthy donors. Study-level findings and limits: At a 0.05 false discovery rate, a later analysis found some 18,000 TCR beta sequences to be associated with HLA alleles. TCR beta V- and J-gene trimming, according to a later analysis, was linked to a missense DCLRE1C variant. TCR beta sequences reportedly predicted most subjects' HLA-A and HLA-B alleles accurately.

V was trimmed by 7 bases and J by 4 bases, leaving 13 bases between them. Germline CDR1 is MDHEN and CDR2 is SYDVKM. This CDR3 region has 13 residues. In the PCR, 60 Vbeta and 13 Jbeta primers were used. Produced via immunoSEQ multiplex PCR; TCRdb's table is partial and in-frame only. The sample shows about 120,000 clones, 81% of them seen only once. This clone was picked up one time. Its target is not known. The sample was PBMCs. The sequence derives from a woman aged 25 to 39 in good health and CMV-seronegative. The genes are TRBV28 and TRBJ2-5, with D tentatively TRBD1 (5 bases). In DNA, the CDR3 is TGTGCCAGCATAACAGGTTTGGGAGAGACCCAGTACTTC. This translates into CASITGLGETQYF.